Shown below are 11 T cell receptor beta chains from a single sample sequenced in a study of response to subunit inactivated influenza vaccine. TCRdb redid the calling of the RT-PCR reads with MiXCR, one entry per CDR3 protein. Of more than 500,000 distinct CDR3 sequences detected, roughly 12% appear once; the ten largest clones hold 11%. This same sample was also taken into another study, of T cells expressing NK-cell markers. From that second work: For TCR beta, cDNA was produced by 5'RACE template switching with UMIs.

Sequenced here: PBMCs from blood, sampled on the day of vaccination. The receptors were gathered from a man in his fifties who received an inactivated influenza vaccine.

This clonotype was seen a handful of times. The rearrangement uses TRBV20-1 and TRBJ1-1, with 8 nucleotides matching TRBD1. CDR1 DFQATT and CDR2 SNEGSKA come from the germline V gene (reference sequence). This CDR3 is 15 amino acids long. V was clipped by 1 base and J by 4 bases; unmatched bases: 8. The CDR3 DNA reads TGCAGTGCTAGAGGCCCGGGACAGGAGGGCACTGAAGCTTTCTTT. Translating it yields CSARGPGQEGTEAFF.

This clonotype has only a few counts. The chain employs TRBV5-5 and TRBJ2-7; the D gene could be TRBD1 or TRBD2 (5 bases each). Germline loops: CDR1 SGHKS, CDR2 YYEKEE (reference sequence). V was clipped by 2 bases and J by 3 bases, with 12 bases between them. This CDR3 has 14 residues. The chain's CDR3 is CASSLAVGGYEQYF. Written as DNA, the CDR3 is TGTGCCAGCAGCTTAGCCGTTGGGGGCTACGAGCAGTACTTC.

In its sample, this clonotype was seen many times. The CDR3: CASSDQGYGYTF. CDR3 DNA sequence: TGCGCCAGCAGTGACCAGGGCTACGGCTACACCTTC. The rearrangement joins TRBV5-1 to TRBJ1-2; tentatively, D is TRBD1 (5 bases). Per the germline V gene, CDR1 is SGHRS and CDR2 is YFSETQ. V was clipped by 5 bases and J by 8 bases, with 13 bases between them. This CDR3 contains 12 residues.

Notes on this clonotype: Sequence at one end of the junction differs from germline and may be a read error. The J gene is TRBJ2-7, the V gene TRBV7-2; 10 nucleotides match TRBD1. The V gene's germline CDR1 is SGHTA and CDR2 FQGNSA. The CDR3 is 16 amino acids. CDR3 sequence reads: CASSWGQGTGSYEQYF. For the CDR3, the DNA is TGTGCCAGTAGCTGGGGACAGGGGACTGGGTCCTACGAGCAGTACTTC.

The table lists this clonotype with a count of one. A much larger clonotype is one base distant, so this may be a read error. The chain combines TRBV20-1 with TRBJ2-1; TRBD1 is a possible D gene (6 bases). The germline gives CDR1 DFQATT, CDR2 SNEGSKA (reference sequence). The V gene lost 0 bases and the J gene lost 4 bases, with 13 bases spanning the gap. The CDR3 is 15 residues long. CDR3 DNA: TGCAGTGCTAGAGAGTGGGACAAGGGGTACAATGAGCAGTTCTTC. Translating it yields CSAREWDKGYNEQFF.

In its sample, this clonotype was seen many times. This CDR3 is CASSAGSKETQYF. The CDR3 nucleotides are TGCGCCAGCAGCGCGGGGTCGAAAGAGACCCAGTACTTC. This chain connects TRBV5-1 to TRBJ2-5; possibly TRBD2 for D (6 bases). Germline-derived CDR1 and CDR2 are SGHRS and YFSETQ. V lost 4 bases to trimming and J lost 3 bases, with 10 bases between them. This CDR3 region has 13 residues. The complete variable domain, with remaining parts taken from reference TRBV5-1 and TRBJ2-5, reads KAGVTQTPRYLIKTRGQQVTLSCSPISGHRSVSWYQQTPGQGLQFLFEYFSETQRNKGNFPGRFSGRQFSNSRSEMNVSTLELGDSALYLCASSAGSKETQYFGPGTRLLVL.

The genes are TRBV7-3 and TRBJ2-1, with 9 bases that match TRBD2. Germline V gene sequence: CDR1 SGHTA, CDR2 FQGTGA. V shed 4 bases, J shed 4 bases, and the junction held 8 bases outside the gene matches. This CDR3 comprises 16 residues. The DNA for the CDR3 is TGTGCCAGCAGCTCTATAAGCGGGAGGATGTACAATGAGCAGTTCTTC. Translated, it gives CASSSISGRMYNEQFF.

This clonotype was observed a handful of times. J is TRBJ2-6 and V is TRBV24-1; 8 positions agree with TRBD1. The CDR3 runs to 18 residues. CDR1 KGHDR and CDR2 SFDVKD come from the germline V gene. Trimming cost V 2 bases and J 2 bases; bases outside gene matches: 7. The CDR3 bases are TGTGCCACCAGTGATTCACGGACAGGGCTGCCTGGGGCCAACGTCCTGACTTTC. Its translation is CATSDSRTGLPGANVLTF.

V is TRBV6-5 and J is TRBJ1-5; D not resolved. Germline loops: CDR1 MNHEY, CDR2 SVGAGI. This CDR3 comprises 15 residues. V shed 2 bases and J shed 3 bases, with 11 bases lying between them. In DNA form, the CDR3 reads TGTGCCAGCAGTTACCTCCCTAGGATCAATCAGCCCCAGCATTTT. It encodes CASSYLPRINQPQHF.

The CDR3: CASNPEGGLGTDTQYF. DNA of the CDR3: TGTGCCAGCAACCCTGAGGGAGGCCTTGGCACAGATACGCAGTATTTT. The chain joins TRBV25-1 to TRBJ2-3; possibly TRBD2 for D (6 bases). Trimming took 7 bases from V and 1 from J, leaving 18 bases between them. The CDR3 sequence is 16 residues long. Germline V gene lookup returns CDR1 MGHDK and CDR2 SYGVNS. Looking up the rest from reference TRBV25-1 and TRBJ2-3 gives the full variable domain: EADIYQTPRYLVIGTGKKITLECSQTMGHDKMYWYQQDPGMELHLIHYSYGVNSTEKGDLSSESTVSRIRTEHFPLTLESARPSHTSQYLCASNPEGGLGTDTQYFGPGTRLTVL.

In this sample, this clonotype turned up a few times. This chain links TRBV18 with TRBJ1-4; no clear D. Germline V gives CDR1 KGHSH, CDR2 LQKENI. This CDR3 region has 16 residues. V lost 1 base and J lost 4, with 13 bases in between. CDR3 residues: CASSPRVLLYNEKLFF. In DNA form, the CDR3 reads TGTGCCAGCTCACCACGAGTCCTACTTTATAATGAAAAACTGTTTTTT.